These 27 T cell receptor beta chains originate from one sample sequenced in a study of T cell responses to AZD1222 COVID-19 vaccine. Method: immunoSEQ multiplex PCR; TCRdb's copy keeps in-frame clones and lacks some. There are 150,000 to 200,000 clones in the sample; around 90% occur only once, and about 5.9% lies in the top ten. Sequencing used peripheral blood, obtained 28 days after the second AZD1222 dose. These receptor sequences come from an adult who received the AZD1222 COVID-19 vaccine.

The chain joins TRBV27 to TRBJ1-2, with TRBD1 as a possible D gene (6 bases). Germline V gives CDR1 MNHEY, CDR2 SMNVEV (reference sequence). This CDR3 is 17 amino acids long. Trimming removed 6 bases at V and 7 bases at J, with 27 bases between. The CDR3 region is CASSPTGQGGGRGGYTF. The CDR3 nucleotides read TGTGCCAGCAGCCCTACGGGGCAGGGAGGGGGAAGGGGTGGCTACACCTTC.

The chain combines TRBV5-1 with TRBJ1-2; TRBD1 is a possible D gene (6 bases). V was trimmed by 2 bases and J by 4 bases, leaving 18 bases between them. The CDR3 has 16 amino acids. Germline V gene data show CDR1 as SGHRS and CDR2 as YFSETQ. CDR3 DNA sequence: TGCGCCAGCAGCTTTTCGCCCTCCGGGACAACCTATGGCTACACCTTC. It is translated as CASSFSPSGTTYGYTF. Based on the CDR3 plus reference TRBV5-1 and TRBJ1-2, the full variable domain is KAGVTQTPRYLIKTRGQQVTLSCSPISGHRSVSWYQQTPGQGLQFLFEYFSETQRNKGNFPGRFSGRQFSNSRSEMNVSTLELGDSALYLCASSFSPSGTTYGYTFGSGTRLTVV.

The V call is TRBV19, the J call TRBJ1-5; possibly TRBD1 for D (6 bases). CDR1 is LNHDA, CDR2 SQIVND, per germline (reference sequence). V dropped 5 bases and J dropped 0 bases, with 17 bases sitting between them. The CDR3 sequence is 17 residues long. The CDR3 sequence: CASSRTRDNLSNQPQHF. CDR3 coding DNA: TGTGCCAGTAGTCGAACCCGGGACAACCTTAGCAATCAGCCCCAGCATTTT. Filled out from reference TRBV19 and TRBJ1-5, the complete variable domain reads DGGITQSPKYLFRKEGQNVTLSCEQNLNHDAMYWYRQDPGQGLRLIYYSQIVNDFQKGDIAEGYSVSREKKESFPLTVTSAQKNPTAFYLCASSRTRDNLSNQPQHFGDGTRLSIL.

The chain carries TRBV30 and TRBJ2-5; 7 nucleotides align to TRBD1. The CDR3 consists of 11 residues. The germline V gene encodes CDR1 GTSNPN and CDR2 SVGIG (reference sequence). Here the CDR3 reads CATGVGETQYF. In DNA form, the CDR3 reads TGTGCTACAGGGGTCGGGGAGACCCAGTACTTC.

The chain joins TRBV28 to TRBJ1-3; no firm D call. The CDR3 totals 11 residues. Germline loops: CDR1 MDHEN, CDR2 SYDVKM. Deletions cut 5 bases from V and 7 bases from J, with 6 bases between. This CDR3 is CASSLMNTIYF. CDR3 bases: TGTGCCAGCAGTCTTATGAACACCATATATTTT.

The chain combines TRBV7-2 with TRBJ2-5; unclear D gene. From germline, CDR1 is SGHTA and CDR2 FQGNSA. The CDR3 length is 14 residues. The ends were cut back, 5 bases at V and 1 base at J, with 11 bases in the middle. CDR3 protein: CASSLNSGQETQYF. The CDR3 DNA follows: TGTGCCAGCAGCCTGAATTCTGGCCAAGAGACCCAGTACTTC.

This chain connects TRBV9 to TRBJ2-7, with D maybe TRBD2 (6 bases). V was trimmed by 3 bases and J by 0 bases, leaving 13 bases between them. The germline V gene has CDR1 SGDLS and CDR2 YYNGEE. CDR3 length: 15 residues. DNA of the CDR3: TGTGCCAGCAGCGCCCGACTAGGCAGCTCCTACGAGCAGTACTTC. This sequence encodes CASSARLGSSYEQYF.

V gene TRBV7-2 combines with J gene TRBJ1-2; 11 bases map to TRBD1. The CDR3 spans 19 residues. Looked up from germline, CDR1 is SGHTA and CDR2 is FQGNSA. The V gene end was trimmed by 1 base and the J gene end by 3 bases; junction bases not matched to a gene: 13. The CDR3: CASSLVSGQGGLRYYGYTF. In nucleotides, the CDR3 is TGTGCCAGCAGCTTAGTTTCGGGACAGGGGGGTTTGCGCTACTATGGCTACACCTTC. Complete variable domain (other parts from reference TRBV7-2 and TRBJ1-2): GAGVSQSPSNKVTEKGKDVELRCDPISGHTALYWYRQSLGQGLEFLIYFQGNSAPDKSGLPSDRFSAERTGGSVSTLTIQRTQQEDSAVYLCASSLVSGQGGLRYYGYTFGSGTRLTVV.

This chain connects TRBV18 to TRBJ2-6; D is unresolved. This CDR3 is built from 15 residues. The V and J ends lost 2 bases and 4 bases respectively, with 9 bases between them. CDR1 is KGHSH and CDR2 is LQKENI in the germline V gene. CDR3 region: CASSPSTPGANVLTF. The DNA of the CDR3 is TGTGCCAGCTCACCAAGTACTCCCGGGGCCAACGTCCTGACTTTC.

This clone was seen a few times. The rearrangement uses TRBV2 and TRBJ2-7, with D hard to call. This CDR3 has 12 residues. V lost 6 bases, J lost 6 bases, and 12 bases lay in between. Germline V lookup: CDR1 SNHLY, CDR2 FYNNEI. CDR3: CASRVTVSEQYF. In DNA, the CDR3 is TGTGCCAGCAGGGTTACAGTCTCCGAGCAGTACTTC.

The chain carries TRBV6-6 and TRBJ2-7, with D hard to call. The CDR3 length is 14 residues. Per germline, CDR1 MNHNY and CDR2 SVGAGI (reference sequence). Trimming took off 6 bases at V and 6 bases at J, with 18 bases between the two ends. The CDR3 spells CASSLGDLTSEQYF. CDR3 nucleotides: TGTGCCAGCAGCCTCGGTGACCTGACCTCCGAGCAGTACTTC.

This chain joins TRBV10-3 and TRBJ2-2; D perhaps matches TRBD1 (6 bases). V lost 4 bases and J lost 4, with 10 bases in between. The germline gives CDR1 ENHRY, CDR2 SYGVKD. The CDR3 extends over 14 amino acids. CDR3 amino acids: CAISGTGSTGELFF. The CDR3 DNA is TGTGCCATCAGTGGAACAGGGAGCACCGGGGAGCTGTTTTTT.

This sequence joins TRBV6-4 and TRBJ1-5; 9 nucleotides line up with TRBD1. The CDR3 loop spans 15 amino acids. V lost 0 bases to trimming and J lost 4 bases; unmatched junction nucleotides: 1. The germline V gene has CDR1 MRHNA and CDR2 SNTAGT. The CDR3 spells CASSDSGTGNQPQHF. CDR3 in DNA: TGTGCCAGCAGTGACTCGGGGACAGGGAATCAGCCCCAGCATTTT.

V gene TRBV6-6 combines with J gene TRBJ1-3, with D possibly TRBD1 on 6 matching bases. CDR1 is MNHNY, CDR2 SVGAGI, per germline (reference sequence). This CDR3 is 15 amino acids long. V was pared by 2 bases and J by 2 bases, with 10 bases between. CDR3 DNA: TGTGCCAGCAGTTACGGGGGGCGGACTGGAAACACCATATATTTT. It specifies CASSYGGRTGNTIYF.

The V gene is TRBV2, the J gene TRBJ2-4; D might be TRBD2 (5 bases). The CDR3 has 13 residues. Germline CDR1 is SNHLY and CDR2 is FYNNEI. Trimming took off 9 bases at V and 1 base at J, with 10 bases between the two ends. The CDR3 spells CASTREAKNIQYF. The DNA for the CDR3 is TGTGCCAGTACTAGAGAGGCCAAAAACATTCAGTACTTC.

A single count supports this clone. V is TRBV5-4 and J is TRBJ2-4, with D possibly matching TRBD1 (6 bases). The CDR3 runs 16 residues. Trimming removed 6 bases at V and 1 base at J, with 17 bases between. Per germline, CDR1 SGHNT and CDR2 YYREEE (reference sequence). The CDR3 reads CASKDHREGAKNIQYF. For the CDR3, the DNA is TGTGCCAGCAAAGATCACAGGGAAGGCGCCAAAAACATTCAGTACTTC. The whole variable domain, filled in from reference TRBV5-4 and TRBJ2-4, reads ETGVTQSPTHLIKTRGQQVTLRCSSQSGHNTVSWYQQALGQGPQFIFQYYREEENGRGNFPPRFSGLQFPNYSSELNVNALELDDSALYLCASKDHREGAKNIQYFGAGTRLSVL.

V is TRBV30 and J is TRBJ1-2; TRBD1 agrees at 9 bases. CDR1 is GTSNPN and CDR2 is SVGIG in the germline V gene (reference sequence). This CDR3 is built from 16 residues. V gave up 5 bases and J gave up 0 bases; unmatched junction bases: 10. The CDR3 DNA follows: TGTGCCTGGGACTCGGGACAGGGATCTCCTAACTATGGCTACACCTTC. It is translated as CAWDSGQGSPNYGYTF.

This clone was picked up one time. The chain uses TRBV27 and TRBJ1-5; D is uncertain. The CDR3 contains 15 residues. CDR1 and CDR2 from the germline V gene are MNHEY and SMNVEV (reference sequence). The V end lost 6 bases, the J end lost 6 bases, and 18 bases lay between the germline ends. DNA of the CDR3: TGTGCCAGCAGCCGGGCGACACCTGAAGGTCAGCCCCAGCATTTT. This gives the protein CASSRATPEGQPQHF.

The rearrangement links TRBV7-2 to TRBJ2-2; 7 nucleotides agree with TRBD1. Germline CDR1 SGHTA, CDR2 FQGNSA. The CDR3 spans 14 residues. With 4 bases clipped from V and 5 bases from J, the junction kept 4 bases outside the gene matches. The CDR3 sequence: CASSSKGATGELFF. CDR3 nucleotides: TGTGCCAGCAGCTCAAAGGGGGCTACCGGGGAGCTGTTTTTT.

The rearrangement links TRBV30 to TRBJ1-5; D perhaps matches TRBD1 (5 bases). The CDR3 runs 13 residues. With 6 bases removed from V and 1 base from J, the gap between germline ends came to 10 bases. The V gene's germline CDR1 is GTSNPN and CDR2 SVGIG (reference sequence). CDR3 nucleotide sequence: TGTGCCTGCCGACGGGGGAGCAATCAGCCCCAGCATTTT. It is translated as CACRRGSNQPQHF.

In its sample, this clone was seen once. This chain connects TRBV5-1 to TRBJ1-1, with 7 positions matching TRBD1. CDR3 length equals 16 residues. Germline V gene data show CDR1 as SGHRS and CDR2 as YFSETQ. Germline trimming cut 5 bases from V and 6 bases from J; bases unmatched to any gene: 16. The CDR3 nucleotides are TGCGCCAGCAGTGGCTCCGCGGGCGGACAGGTATCTGAAGCTTTCTTT. Translating gives CASSGSAGGQVSEAFF.

This clone came up a few times. The gene calls are TRBV12-3 or TRBV12-4 and TRBJ1-2, with 7 bases that match TRBD1. This CDR3 is 13 amino acids long. V lost 6 bases to trimming and J lost 5 bases; unmatched junction nucleotides: 6. In DNA, the CDR3 is TGTGCCAGCAGCCAGACAGGGATTTATGGCTACACCTTC. Translated: CASSQTGIYGYTF.

This chain connects TRBV20-1 to TRBJ1-1, with D unresolved. Trimming cost V 6 bases and J 4 bases, with 9 bases left between them. Germline V gene data show CDR1 as DFQATT and CDR2 as SNEGSKA (reference sequence). The CDR3 is made up of 11 amino acids. CDR3 nucleotide sequence: TGCAGTGCCCGGACTCTCACTGAAGCTTTCTTT. The encoded protein is CSARTLTEAFF.

The rearrangement uses TRBV23-1 and TRBJ1-5; the D is unclear. TRBV23-1 is an ORF; its function is uncertain. The CDR3 covers 13 residues. V was shortened by 4 bases and J by 8 bases, with 12 bases between the two germline ends. The CDR3 region has the DNA TGCGCCAGCAGTCCTATCACGACCGAGCCCCAGCATTTT. It is translated as CASSPITTEPQHF.

V usage is TRBV5-1 and J usage is TRBJ1-1; no clear D gene. Germline-derived CDR1 and CDR2 are SGHRS and YFSETQ. The V end was cut by 0 bases, the J end by 2 bases, with 8 bases between. The CDR3 covers 14 residues. The CDR3 here is CASSLGRTNTEAFF. The CDR3 DNA sequence: TGCGCCAGCAGCTTGGGCCGTACCAACACTGAAGCTTTCTTT.

The chain combines TRBV6-5 with TRBJ2-3; 13 bases agree with TRBD2. Germline lookup yields CDR1 MNHEY and CDR2 SVGAGI. Trimming cost V 2 bases and J 5 bases; bases outside gene matches: 4. The CDR3 is 16 amino acids. The CDR3 spells CASSYGGLAGEDTQYF. CDR3 sequence (DNA): TGTGCCAGCAGTTACGGAGGACTAGCGGGAGAAGATACGCAGTATTTT.

The DNA of the CDR3 is TGTGCCAGCAGCTTATGGGACAGGGGAGTCACTGAAGCTTTCTTT. It codes for CASSLWDRGVTEAFF. The chain joins TRBV7-2 to TRBJ1-1, with 10 bases lining up with TRBD1. Germline V gives CDR1 SGHTA, CDR2 FQGNSA. This CDR3 comprises 15 residues. The junction had 4 bases not matched to a gene; V was cut back by 2 bases and J by 4 bases.